What follows are 22 T cell receptor beta chains derived from one specimen sequenced in a study of spatial heterogeneity in lung cancer. The time point was: sample taken at primary tumor resection. Broader study findings: Counts of expanded alpha and beta TCRs within tumors tracked the tumor nonsynonymous mutation count.

Which antigens these TCRs recognize remains unknown. One entry per CDR3 protein results from TCRdb running MiXCR on the 5' RACE reads. The sample records about 14,000 distinct CDR3 sequences, around 4.7% being singletons. The sequencing used lung tumor tissue, collected at surgery. The receptors derive from a female donor with early-stage non-small cell lung cancer.

This chain joins TRBV12-3 or TRBV12-4 and TRBJ2-2, with D tentatively TRBD1 or TRBD2 (5 bases each). The V gene lost 7 bases and the J gene lost 3 bases, with 15 bases spanning the gap. The CDR3 covers 15 residues. CDR3 protein: CASTQSVGDTGELFF. Here the CDR3 DNA reads TGTGCCAGCACTCAGTCCGTGGGGGACACCGGGGAGCTGTTTTTT.

In its sample, this clonotype was seen many times. The rearrangement uses TRBV3-1 and TRBJ1-6, with D possibly matching TRBD1 (5 bases). Germline CDR1 is LGHDT and CDR2 is YNNKEL (reference sequence). Deletions cut 5 bases from V and 0 bases from J, with 26 bases between. The length of the CDR3 is 21 residues. The CDR3 spells CASSSQPFRDSLRSYNSPLHF. The CDR3 DNA reads as TGTGCCAGCAGCTCTCAACCCTTCCGAGACAGTCTCCGCTCCTATAATTCACCCCTCCACTTT.

This clonotype was observed many times. At one end the junction does not follow the germline gene, possibly because of a read error. The rearrangement joins TRBV5-6 to TRBJ2-7, with D maybe TRBD1 (5 bases). This CDR3 comprises 13 residues. The V gene's germline CDR1 is SGHDT and CDR2 YYEEEE. The CDR3 DNA sequence: TGTGCCAGCAGCTTGGGGCAGGGCTACGGGCAGTACTTC. This translates into CASSLGQGYGQYF.

Judged by abundance, this clonotype is medium-sized (0.01 to 0.1%). The rearrangement uses TRBV20-1 and TRBJ2-3; D gene ambiguous. V shed 3 bases and J shed 4 bases, with 17 bases lying between them. The CDR3 spans 15 residues. CDR1 and CDR2 (germline): DFQATT, SNEGSKA (reference sequence). CDR3 in DNA: TGCAGTGCTAGCCTCGCGGCAGCCGGGCCAGATACGCAGTATTTT. Protein product: CSASLAAAGPDTQYF.

This clonotype was picked up many times. V gene TRBV10-2 combines with J gene TRBJ1-2, with a possible D match to TRBD1 (5 bases). The V end was cut by 4 bases, the J end by 8 bases, with 23 bases between. Germline CDR1 and CDR2: WSHSY and SAAADI. This CDR3 has 16 residues. This CDR3 is CASSVPGAFLSFGYTF. The CDR3 region has the DNA TGCGCCAGCAGTGTTCCCGGGGCATTCCTCTCCTTCGGCTACACCTTC.

This clonotype was seen many times. The chain couples TRBV4-2 to TRBJ2-1; D call uncertain. This CDR3 contains 14 residues. V dropped 0 bases and J dropped 3 bases, with 6 bases sitting between them. CDR1 is LGHNA and CDR2 is YNFKEQ in the germline V gene. The CDR3 coding sequence is TGTGCCAGCAGCCAAGATTCCTACTACAATGAGCAGTTCTTC. Encoded protein: CASSQDSYYNEQFF.

This clonotype came up many times. The rearrangement uses TRBV7-2 and TRBJ2-1; no firm D call. CDR1 is SGHTA and CDR2 is FQGNSA in the germline V gene. Trimming cost V 1 base and J 6 bases, with 16 bases left between them. The length of the CDR3 is 16 residues. CDR3 loop: CASSLGGDLRPNEQFF. Here the CDR3 DNA reads TGTGCCAGCAGCTTAGGGGGTGACTTACGACCCAATGAGCAGTTCTTC.

This clonotype showed up many times. V gene TRBV9 combines with J gene TRBJ1-2; the D gene is possibly TRBD1 (5 bases). The V end was cut by 0 bases, the J end by 6 bases, with 9 bases between. Germline CDR1 SGDLS, CDR2 YYNGEE. The CDR3 has 13 amino acids. CDR3 sequence reads: CASSVAGHHGYTF. DNA for the CDR3: TGTGCCAGCAGCGTAGCTGGACACCATGGCTACACCTTC.

The sample holds many counts of this clonotype. J is TRBJ2-7 and V is TRBV5-1; possible D gene TRBD2, 6 bases. Trimming removed 4 bases from V and 5 bases from J, with 10 bases in between. The CDR3 spans 12 residues. CDR1 is SGHRS, CDR2 YFSETQ, per germline. CDR3 sequence: CASSVGTHEQYF. The CDR3 coding sequence is TGCGCCAGCAGCGTCGGGACTCACGAGCAGTACTTC.

This clonotype appeared many times. The CDR3 DNA sequence: TGTGCCACCAGCAGAGATAGGGTGTTAGGCGAGCAGTACTTC. It is translated as CATSRDRVLGEQYF. The chain combines TRBV15 with TRBJ2-7; D call uncertain. Germline loops: CDR1 LNHNV, CDR2 YYDKDF (reference sequence). This CDR3 is built from 14 residues. Deletions cut 0 bases from V and 6 bases from J, with 12 bases between.

This clonotype appeared a few times. This sequence joins TRBV9 and TRBJ2-5, with TRBD2 identical over 13 bases. Germline lookup yields CDR1 SGDLS and CDR2 YYNGEE. The CDR3 is made up of 17 amino acids. Trimming at V came to 4 bases and at J to 5 bases, leaving 11 bases not matched to a gene. The CDR3 is CASSPQRTSGGGETQYF. In DNA form, the CDR3 reads TGTGCCAGCAGCCCCCAAAGGACTAGCGGGGGCGGGGAGACCCAGTACTTC.

With regard to this clonotype: The conserved phenylalanine or tryptophan normally closing the CDR3 is absent here, so this likely arose from a read error. The DNA is left out, because the CDR3 cannot be placed on it with certainty; the CDR3 is given as TCRdb lists it. The chain employs TRBV7-9 and TRBJ2-7; the table gives TRBD2 as D, unverified against the DNA. Germline values: CDR1 SEHNR, CDR2 FQNEAQ (reference sequence). The CDR3 adds up to 8 amino acids, both ends counted. Here the CDR3 reads CASSAHPP.

This clonotype has at least ten counts. CDR3 in DNA: TGTGCCAGCACCCCGGACAGAAGGACTGAAGCTTTCTTT. It is translated as CASTPDRRTEAFF. The rearrangement joins TRBV6-2 or TRBV6-3 to TRBJ1-1; TRBD1 is a possible D gene (6 bases). The CDR3 is 13 residues long. V was shortened by 7 bases and J by 5 bases, with 14 bases between the two germline ends. CDR1 is MNHEY, CDR2 SVGEGT, per germline.

This clonotype was counted at least ten times. The chain is built from TRBV29-1 and TRBJ2-1, with TRBD2 matching over 7 bases. V shed 7 bases, J shed 7 bases, and the junction held 10 bases outside the gene matches. Germline V gives CDR1 SQVTM, CDR2 ANQGSEA. This CDR3 has 13 amino acids. CDR3 DNA sequence: TGCAGCGCGCGGACTAGGGGTGCGAATGAGCAGTTCTTC. This gives the protein CSARTRGANEQFF.

The sample holds many counts of this clonotype. The chain links TRBV6-5 to TRBJ2-7; D may be TRBD2 (6 bases). Trimming left V 6 bases short and J 3 bases short, with 15 bases between. Looked up from germline, CDR1 is MNHEY and CDR2 is SVGAGI. This CDR3 is built from 14 residues. CDR3 region: CASRTNGGNYEQYF. CDR3 DNA: TGTGCCAGCAGAACAAACGGGGGAAACTACGAGCAGTACTTC.

The sample holds a few counts of this clonotype. The chain couples TRBV7-8 to TRBJ2-7, with D uncertain. This CDR3 has 11 amino acids. Trimming removed 3 bases at V and 6 bases at J, with 6 bases between. The germline V gene encodes CDR1 SGHVS and CDR2 FQNEAQ. CDR3: CASSLSREQYF. CDR3 nucleotide sequence: TGTGCCAGCAGCTTGTCACGCGAGCAGTACTTC.

This clonotype was observed many times. This rearrangement joins TRBV5-1 to TRBJ2-7; possibly TRBD2 for D (6 bases). The CDR3 is 15 amino acids. Germline CDR1 and CDR2: SGHRS and YFSETQ. Deletions cut 2 bases from V and 2 bases from J, with 14 bases between. The CDR3 bases are TGCGCCAGCAGCTTAAAGGCGGGGCCCCCCTACGAGCAGTACTTC. Translating it yields CASSLKAGPPYEQYF.

Many counts were recorded for this clonotype. This chain joins TRBV27 and TRBJ2-3, with D tentatively TRBD2 (5 bases). Trimming pared 6 bases from V and 8 bases from J, leaving 12 bases between. The germline V gene has CDR1 MNHEY and CDR2 SMNVEV (reference sequence). The CDR3 covers 12 residues. The CDR3 loop reads CASRDSPVTQYF. The CDR3 DNA is TGTGCCAGCAGGGACTCTCCTGTTACGCAGTATTTT.

This clonotype was detected many times. The CDR3 region is CASSSSGGGRTDTQYF. Written as DNA, the CDR3 is TGTGCCAGCAGCTCTAGCGGGGGCGGCCGCACAGATACGCAGTATTTT. This chain uses TRBV7-2 with TRBJ2-3, with 10 bases fitting TRBD2. The trim removed 4 bases at V and 1 base at J, leaving 5 bases unmatched. Germline V lookup: CDR1 SGHTA, CDR2 FQGNSA. CDR3 size: 16 residues.

This clonotype was detected many times. Here the CDR3 DNA reads TGTGCCACCAGTGACTTGGACGGGAAAGCTTTCTTT. It yields the protein CATSDLDGKAFF. The chain recombines TRBV24-1 with TRBJ1-1, with D unresolved. The germline gives CDR1 KGHDR, CDR2 SFDVKD. This CDR3 comprises 12 residues. The germline V and J ends were trimmed by 4 bases and 9 bases, with 11 bases remaining between them.

This clonotype was recorded many times. The chain recombines TRBV7-9 with TRBJ2-2, with D possibly being TRBD1 (5 bases). Trimming took off 5 bases at V and 6 bases at J, with 13 bases between the two ends. CDR1 and CDR2 from the germline V gene are SEHNR and FQNEAQ (reference sequence). The CDR3 runs to 14 residues. This CDR3 reads CASSETAGSGELFF. The CDR3 coding sequence is TGTGCCAGCAGCGAAACGGCAGGGTCCGGGGAGCTGTTTTTT.

This clonotype has only a few counts. The J gene is TRBJ2-5, the V gene TRBV6-1, with D tentatively TRBD1 or TRBD2 (5 bases each). V gave up 7 bases and J gave up 2 bases, with 11 bases separating them. The germline V gene has CDR1 MNHNS and CDR2 SASEGT. This CDR3 has 13 amino acids. The CDR3 DNA reads TGTGCCAGCAAGCTCTGGGGGCAAGAGACCCAGTACTTC. As protein: CASKLWGQETQYF.